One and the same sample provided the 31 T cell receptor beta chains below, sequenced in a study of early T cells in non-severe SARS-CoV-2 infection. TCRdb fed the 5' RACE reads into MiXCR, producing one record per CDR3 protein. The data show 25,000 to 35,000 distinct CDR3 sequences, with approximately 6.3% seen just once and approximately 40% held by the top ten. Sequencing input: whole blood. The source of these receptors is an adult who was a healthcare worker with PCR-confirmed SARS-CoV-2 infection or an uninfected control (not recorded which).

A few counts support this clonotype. In DNA form, the CDR3 reads TGTGCCAGCAGCTTAGGTTACTACGAGCAGTACTTC. It yields the protein CASSLGYYEQYF. This sequence joins TRBV11-2 and TRBJ2-7; D remains unclear. Between the trimmed V and J ends, which lost 1 base and 3 bases, there was a span of 4 bases. Per the germline V gene, CDR1 is SGHAT and CDR2 is FQNNGV. The CDR3 covers 12 residues.

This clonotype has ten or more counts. CDR3 coding DNA: TGCGCCAGCAGCCAAGAGGTTGGGGTTAGCACTGAAGCTTTCTTT. This gives the protein CASSQEVGVSTEAFF. V usage is TRBV4-1 and J usage is TRBJ1-1, with D unresolved. The CDR3 is 15 amino acids. Germline values: CDR1 MGHRA, CDR2 YSYEKL. The ends were cut back, 0 bases at V and 4 bases at J, with 12 bases in the middle.

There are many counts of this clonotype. CDR3 loop: CASSYGTLTRETQYF. The CDR3 DNA is TGCGCCAGCAGCTATGGGACTCTGACTCGGGAGACCCAGTACTTC. The V and J genes are TRBV5-1 and TRBJ2-5, with a possible D match to TRBD2 (6 bases). Looked up from germline, CDR1 is SGHRS and CDR2 is YFSETQ. V dropped 3 bases and J dropped 5 bases, with 17 bases sitting between them. The CDR3 covers 15 residues.

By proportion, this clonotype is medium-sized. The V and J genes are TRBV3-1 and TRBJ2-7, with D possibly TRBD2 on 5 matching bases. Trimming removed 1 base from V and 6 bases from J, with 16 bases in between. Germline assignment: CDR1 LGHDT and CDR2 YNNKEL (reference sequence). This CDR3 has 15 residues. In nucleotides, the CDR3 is TGTGCCAGCAGCCAAGGGGCGGGCCCCGGAAGCGAGCAGTACTTC. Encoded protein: CASSQGAGPGSEQYF.

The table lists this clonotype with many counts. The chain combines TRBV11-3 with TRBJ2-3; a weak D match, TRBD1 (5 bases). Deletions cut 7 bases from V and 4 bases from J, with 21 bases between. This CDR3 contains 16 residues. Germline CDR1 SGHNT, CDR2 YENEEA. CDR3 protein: CASTPRGPRAADTQYF. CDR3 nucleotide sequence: TGTGCCAGCACCCCAAGAGGACCCAGGGCAGCAGATACGCAGTATTTT.

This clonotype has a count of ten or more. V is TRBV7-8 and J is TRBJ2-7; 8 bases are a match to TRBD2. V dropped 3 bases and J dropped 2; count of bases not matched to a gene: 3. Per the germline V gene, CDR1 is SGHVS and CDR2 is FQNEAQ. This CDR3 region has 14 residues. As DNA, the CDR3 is TGTGCCAGCAGCTTTACTAGCGGAACCTACGAGCAGTACTTC. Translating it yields CASSFTSGTYEQYF.

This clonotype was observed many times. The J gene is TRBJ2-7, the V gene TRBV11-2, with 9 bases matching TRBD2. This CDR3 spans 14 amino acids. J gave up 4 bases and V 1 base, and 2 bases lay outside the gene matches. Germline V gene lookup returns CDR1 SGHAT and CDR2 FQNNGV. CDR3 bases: TGTGCCAGCAGCTTAGTAGCGGGAGATTACGAGCAGTACTTC. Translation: CASSLVAGDYEQYF.

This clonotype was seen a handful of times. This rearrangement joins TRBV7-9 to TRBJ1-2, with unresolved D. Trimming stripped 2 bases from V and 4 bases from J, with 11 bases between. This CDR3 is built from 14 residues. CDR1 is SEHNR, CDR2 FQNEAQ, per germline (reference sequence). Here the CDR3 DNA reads TGTGCCAGCAGCTTAAACGGCGGCGGCTATGGCTACACCTTC. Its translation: CASSLNGGGYGYTF.

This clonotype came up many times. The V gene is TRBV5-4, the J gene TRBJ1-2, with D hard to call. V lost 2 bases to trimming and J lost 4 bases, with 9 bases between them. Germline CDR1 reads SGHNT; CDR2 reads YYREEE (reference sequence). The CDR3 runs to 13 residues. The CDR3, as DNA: TGTGCCAGCAGCTTCCTCGCCTCCTATGGCTACACCTTC. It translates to CASSFLASYGYTF.

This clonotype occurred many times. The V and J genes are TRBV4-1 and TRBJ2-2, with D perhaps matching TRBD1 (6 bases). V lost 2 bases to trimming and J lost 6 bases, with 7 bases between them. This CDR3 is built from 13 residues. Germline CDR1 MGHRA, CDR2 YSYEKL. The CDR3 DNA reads TGCGCCAGCAGCCAAACAGGGTCCGGGGAGCTGTTTTTT. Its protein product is CASSQTGSGELFF.

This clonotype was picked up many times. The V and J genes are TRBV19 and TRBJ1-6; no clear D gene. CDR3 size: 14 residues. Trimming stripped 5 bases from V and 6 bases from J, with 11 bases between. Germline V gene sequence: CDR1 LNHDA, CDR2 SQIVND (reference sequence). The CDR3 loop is CASSFKGGNSPLHF. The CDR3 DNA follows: TGTGCCAGTAGTTTCAAGGGAGGTAATTCACCCCTCCACTTT. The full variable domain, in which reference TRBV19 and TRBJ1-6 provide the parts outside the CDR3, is DGGITQSPKYLFRKEGQNVTLSCEQNLNHDAMYWYRQDPGQGLRLIYYSQIVNDFQKGDIAEGYSVSREKKESFPLTVTSAQKNPTAFYLCASSFKGGNSPLHFGNGTRLTVT.

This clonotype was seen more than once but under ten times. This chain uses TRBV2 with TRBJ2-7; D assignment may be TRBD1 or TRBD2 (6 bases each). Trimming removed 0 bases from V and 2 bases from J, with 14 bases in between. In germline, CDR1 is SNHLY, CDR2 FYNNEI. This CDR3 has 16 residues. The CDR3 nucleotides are TGTGCCAGCAGTGAAGCAGGAGGGGACATAGCCTACGAGCAGTACTTC. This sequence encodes CASSEAGGDIAYEQYF.

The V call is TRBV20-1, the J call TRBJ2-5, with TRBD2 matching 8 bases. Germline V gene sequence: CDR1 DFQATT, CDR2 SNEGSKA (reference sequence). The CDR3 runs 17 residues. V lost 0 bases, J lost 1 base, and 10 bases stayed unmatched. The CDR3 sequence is CSARDRYSGIPQETQYF. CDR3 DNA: TGCAGTGCTAGAGATCGATATAGCGGGATACCCCAAGAGACCCAGTACTTC.

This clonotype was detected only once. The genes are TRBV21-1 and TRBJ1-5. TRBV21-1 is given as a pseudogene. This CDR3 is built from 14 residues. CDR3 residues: CASSKHGSNQPQHF. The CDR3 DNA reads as TGTGCCAGCAGCAAACACGGAAGCAATCAGCCCCAGCATTTT.

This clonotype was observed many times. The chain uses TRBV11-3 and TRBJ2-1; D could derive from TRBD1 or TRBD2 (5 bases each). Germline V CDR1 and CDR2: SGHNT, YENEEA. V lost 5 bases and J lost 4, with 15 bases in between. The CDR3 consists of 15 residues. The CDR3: CASSRSEGIYNEQFF. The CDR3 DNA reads TGTGCCAGCAGCCGCAGTGAGGGGATTTACAATGAGCAGTTCTTC.

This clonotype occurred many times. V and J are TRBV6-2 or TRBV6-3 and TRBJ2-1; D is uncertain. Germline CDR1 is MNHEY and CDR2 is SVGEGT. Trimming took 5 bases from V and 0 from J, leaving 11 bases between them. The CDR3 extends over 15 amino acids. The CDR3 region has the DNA TGTGCCAGCAGTCTCCGCGCGAGCTCCTACAATGAGCAGTTCTTC. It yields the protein CASSLRASSYNEQFF.

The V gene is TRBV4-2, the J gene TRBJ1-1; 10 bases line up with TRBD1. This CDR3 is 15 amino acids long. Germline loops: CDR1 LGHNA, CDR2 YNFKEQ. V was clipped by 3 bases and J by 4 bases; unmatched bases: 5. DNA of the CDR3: TGTGCCAGCAGCCACCGGGACAGGGGACTCACTGAAGCTTTCTTT. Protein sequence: CASSHRDRGLTEAFF.

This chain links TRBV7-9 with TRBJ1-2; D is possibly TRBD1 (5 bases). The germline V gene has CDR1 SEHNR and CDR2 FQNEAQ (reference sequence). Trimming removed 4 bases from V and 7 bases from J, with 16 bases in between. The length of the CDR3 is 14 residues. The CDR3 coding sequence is TGTGCCAGCAGCTCACACAAGGGGACGGCTGGCTACACCTTC. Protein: CASSSHKGTAGYTF.

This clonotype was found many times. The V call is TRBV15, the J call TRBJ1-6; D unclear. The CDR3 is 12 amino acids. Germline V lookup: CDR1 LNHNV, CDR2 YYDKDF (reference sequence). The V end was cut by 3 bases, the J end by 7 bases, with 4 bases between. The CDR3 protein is CATSSANSPLHF. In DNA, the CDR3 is TGTGCCACCAGCAGTGCGAATTCACCCCTCCACTTT.

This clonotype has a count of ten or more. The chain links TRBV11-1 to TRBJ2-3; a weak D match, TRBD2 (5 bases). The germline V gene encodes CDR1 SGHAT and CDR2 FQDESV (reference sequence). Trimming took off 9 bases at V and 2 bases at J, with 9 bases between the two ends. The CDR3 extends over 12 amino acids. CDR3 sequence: CASVSDTDTQYF. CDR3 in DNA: TGTGCCAGTGTTAGCGACACAGATACGCAGTATTTT. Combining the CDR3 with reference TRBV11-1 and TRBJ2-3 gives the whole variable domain EAEVAQSPRYKITEKSQAVAFWCDPISGHATLYWYRQILGQGPELLVQFQDESVVDDSQLPKDRFSAERLKGVDSTLKIQPAELGDSAMYLCASVSDTDTQYFGPGTRLTVL.

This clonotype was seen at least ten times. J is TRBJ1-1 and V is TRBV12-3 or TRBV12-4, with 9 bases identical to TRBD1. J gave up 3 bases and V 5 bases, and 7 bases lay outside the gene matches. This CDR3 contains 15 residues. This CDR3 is CASSPRTGADTEAFF. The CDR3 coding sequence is TGTGCCAGCAGTCCACGGACAGGGGCGGACACTGAAGCTTTCTTT.

The CDR3 DNA reads as TGTGCCAGCAGCCGGGACAGGGGTGCCTACAATGAGCAGTTCTTC. Translation gives CASSRDRGAYNEQFF. This chain joins TRBV2 and TRBJ2-1; TRBD1 matches 10 bases. Germline lookup yields CDR1 SNHLY and CDR2 FYNNEI. J lost 2 bases, V lost 6 bases, and 4 bases had no gene match. This CDR3 contains 15 residues.

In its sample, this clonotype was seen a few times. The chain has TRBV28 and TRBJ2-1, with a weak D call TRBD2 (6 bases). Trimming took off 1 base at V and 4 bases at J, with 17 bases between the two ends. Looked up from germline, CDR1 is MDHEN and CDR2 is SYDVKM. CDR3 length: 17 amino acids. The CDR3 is CASSLSIDSGRYNEQFF. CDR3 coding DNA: TGTGCCAGCAGTTTATCCATTGATAGCGGCCGATACAATGAGCAGTTCTTC. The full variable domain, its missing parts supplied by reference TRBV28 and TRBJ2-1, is DVKVTQSSRYLVKRTGEKVFLECVQDMDHENMFWYRQDPGLGLRLIYFSYDVKMKEKGDIPEGYSVSREKKERFSLILESASTNQTSMYLCASSLSIDSGRYNEQFFGPGTRLTVL.

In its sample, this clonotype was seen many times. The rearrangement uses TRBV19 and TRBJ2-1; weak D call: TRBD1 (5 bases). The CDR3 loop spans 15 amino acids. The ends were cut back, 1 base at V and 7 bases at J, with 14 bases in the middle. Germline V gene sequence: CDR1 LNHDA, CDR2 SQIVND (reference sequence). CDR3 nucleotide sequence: TGTGCCAGTAGTATAGCAGCTCCCCAGGGAAATGAGCAGTTCTTC. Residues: CASSIAAPQGNEQFF.

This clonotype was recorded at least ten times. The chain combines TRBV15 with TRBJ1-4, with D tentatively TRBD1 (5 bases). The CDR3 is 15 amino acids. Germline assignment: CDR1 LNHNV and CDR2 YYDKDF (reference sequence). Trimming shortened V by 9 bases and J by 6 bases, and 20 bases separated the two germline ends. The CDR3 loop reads CATARGRGGDEKLFF. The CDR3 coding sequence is TGTGCCACAGCCCGAGGCCGGGGGGGAGATGAAAAACTGTTTTTT.

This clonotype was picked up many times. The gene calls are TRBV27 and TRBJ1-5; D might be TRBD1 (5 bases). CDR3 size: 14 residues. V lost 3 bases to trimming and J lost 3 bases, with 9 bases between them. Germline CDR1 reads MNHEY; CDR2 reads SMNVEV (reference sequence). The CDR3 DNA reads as TGTGCCAGCAGTTTCGGGGGGTACAATCAGCCCCAGCATTTT. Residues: CASSFGGYNQPQHF.

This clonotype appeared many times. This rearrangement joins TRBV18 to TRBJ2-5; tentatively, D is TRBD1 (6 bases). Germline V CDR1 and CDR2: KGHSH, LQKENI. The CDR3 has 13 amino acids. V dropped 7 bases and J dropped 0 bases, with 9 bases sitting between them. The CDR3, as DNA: TGTGCCAGCTGTCGGGACAACCAAGAGACCCAGTACTTC. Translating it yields CASCRDNQETQYF.

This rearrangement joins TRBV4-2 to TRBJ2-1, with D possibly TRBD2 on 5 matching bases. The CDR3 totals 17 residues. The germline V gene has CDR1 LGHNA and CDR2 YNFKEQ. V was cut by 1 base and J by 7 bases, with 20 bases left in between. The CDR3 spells CASSQASRQREGNEQFF. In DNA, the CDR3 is TGTGCCAGCAGCCAAGCCTCCAGACAACGGGAAGGAAATGAGCAGTTCTTC.

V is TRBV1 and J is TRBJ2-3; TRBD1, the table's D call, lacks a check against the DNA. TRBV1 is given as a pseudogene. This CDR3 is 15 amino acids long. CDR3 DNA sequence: TGCACCAGCAGCCAAGAAGGGGACCCCGACCAGGCGCAGTATTTT. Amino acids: CTSSQEGDPDQAQYF.

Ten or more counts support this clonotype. The CDR3 DNA is TGTGCCAGCAGGGAGTTGGGGAACACCGGGGAGCTGTTTTTT. It encodes CASRELGNTGELFF. The V call is TRBV7-2, the J call TRBJ2-2; D not certain. V lost 6 bases and J 1 base, leaving 9 bases between the germline ends. The length of the CDR3 is 14 residues. CDR1 SGHTA and CDR2 FQGNSA come from the germline V gene.

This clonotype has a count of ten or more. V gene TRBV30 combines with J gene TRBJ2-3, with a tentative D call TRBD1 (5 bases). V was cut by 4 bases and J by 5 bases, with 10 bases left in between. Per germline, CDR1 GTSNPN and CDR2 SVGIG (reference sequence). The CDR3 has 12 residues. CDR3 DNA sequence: TGTGCCTGGACAGGGTCTGGAGATACGCAGTATTTT. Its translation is CAWTGSGDTQYF.